These 32 T cell receptor beta chains were all obtained from the same sample, sequenced in a study of Ad26.COV2.S vaccination and SARS-CoV-2 variants. Treatment: some 20 received Ad26.COV2.S at low or high dose, single or two shots; 5 received placebo; per-sample allocation not given. Collection of the samples took place on day 63 after the first injection of vaccine or placebo. Using immunoSEQ multiplex PCR, the repertoire was profiled, and TCRdb retains in-frame clones only, with some absent. The sample includes 450,000 to 550,000 clones, about 91% of them seen just once. The sequencing here drew on peripheral blood, taken in a trial of Ad26.COV2.S vaccine versus placebo. The receptors originated from a person between 18 and 59 years old who received the Ad26.COV2.S COVID-19 vaccine or a placebo.

CDR3 sequence (DNA): TGTGCCAGCAGCTTGGCATCACGTTGGGAAGAGACCCAGTACTTC. This translates into CASSLASRWEETQYF. The chain is built from TRBV5-4 and TRBJ2-5; no firm D call. Looked up from germline, CDR1 is SGHNT and CDR2 is YYREEE (reference sequence). V lost 0 bases and J lost 3, with 12 bases in between. The CDR3 loop spans 15 amino acids. Full variable domain (missing parts from reference TRBV5-4 and TRBJ2-5): ETGVTQSPTHLIKTRGQQVTLRCSSQSGHNTVSWYQQALGQGPQFIFQYYREEENGRGNFPPRFSGLQFPNYSSELNVNALELDDSALYLCASSLASRWEETQYFGPGTRLLVL.

This chain links TRBV28 with TRBJ1-2; D ambiguous. Germline values: CDR1 MDHEN, CDR2 SYDVKM. Trimming shortened V by 4 bases and J by 8 bases, and 14 bases separated the two germline ends. This CDR3 has 13 amino acids. CDR3 protein: CASSYDHIWGYTF. The DNA of the CDR3 is TGTGCCAGCAGTTATGATCATATCTGGGGCTACACCTTC.

This sequence joins TRBV20-1 and TRBJ1-4; the D is unclear. CDR3 size: 11 residues. In germline, CDR1 is DFQATT, CDR2 SNEGSKA (reference sequence). The V and J ends lost 3 bases and 13 bases respectively, with 12 bases between them. The CDR3 is CSARSLVGLFF. CDR3 coding DNA: TGCAGTGCTAGGTCGTTAGTAGGACTGTTTTTT.

The J gene is TRBJ1-2, the V gene TRBV11-2, with D unresolved. The CDR3 is 12 residues long. Germline values: CDR1 SGHAT, CDR2 FQNNGV. The V end was cut by 5 bases, the J end by 11 bases, with 15 bases between. The CDR3, as DNA: TGTGCCAGCAGCCCAGGTTATCGGCGGTACACCTTC. It specifies CASSPGYRRYTF.

The rearrangement links TRBV28 to TRBJ2-1; a possible D gene is TRBD2 (6 bases). CDR3 size: 15 residues. Germline CDR1 and CDR2: MDHEN and SYDVKM. Trimming cost V 8 bases and J 0 bases, with 14 bases left between them. In DNA form, the CDR3 reads TGTGCCAGCTTTTCCCGCGGGGTCTCCTACAATGAGCAGTTCTTC. The encoded protein is CASFSRGVSYNEQFF.

This rearrangement joins TRBV24-1 to TRBJ2-2; the D gene could be TRBD1 or TRBD2 (5 bases each). The V gene lost 5 bases and the J gene lost 5 bases, with 11 bases spanning the gap. The CDR3 has 14 amino acids. Germline lookup yields CDR1 KGHDR and CDR2 SFDVKD. The CDR3 DNA sequence: TGTGCCACCAGTGTGGGTGGGGGAACCGGGGAGCTGTTTTTT. This codes for CATSVGGGTGELFF.

This clone was seen a few times. The rearrangement uses TRBV5-6 and TRBJ1-2, with D unresolved. V dropped 1 base and J dropped 7 bases, with 11 bases sitting between them. Germline CDR1 is SGHDT and CDR2 is YYEEEE. This CDR3 region has 13 residues. The CDR3 reads CASSLLRGIGYTF. CDR3 in DNA: TGTGCCAGCAGCTTGTTACGTGGAATTGGCTACACCTTC.

The V gene is TRBV5-8, the J gene TRBJ2-5; D ambiguous. Germline CDR1 and CDR2: SGHTS and YDEGEE. The CDR3 covers 16 residues. Trimming pared 0 bases from V and 0 bases from J, leaving 12 bases between. This chain's CDR3 is CASSLVGRPYQETQYF. For the CDR3, the DNA is TGTGCCAGCAGCTTGGTTGGAAGGCCGTACCAAGAGACCCAGTACTTC.

The V and J genes are TRBV6-2 or TRBV6-3 and TRBJ1-1, with D possibly TRBD1 on 5 matching bases. CDR1 MNHEY and CDR2 SVGEGT come from the germline V gene. With 2 bases removed from V and 2 bases from J, the gap between germline ends came to 12 bases. This CDR3 has 15 amino acids. CDR3 protein: CASSYGGYQNTEAFF. Here the CDR3 DNA reads TGTGCCAGCAGTTACGGGGGGTATCAAAACACTGAAGCTTTCTTT.

The genes are TRBV4-3 and TRBJ2-7; TRBD2 matches 8 bases. This CDR3 contains 13 residues. Germline assignment: CDR1 LGHNA and CDR2 YSLEER. V shed 4 bases, J shed 5 bases, and the junction held 4 bases outside the gene matches. The CDR3 reads CASSPGGSNEQYF. The CDR3 DNA reads TGCGCCAGCAGCCCGGGGGGGTCAAACGAGCAGTACTTC.

The rearrangement joins TRBV6-5 to TRBJ2-7; 9 bases agree with TRBD2. Germline V lookup: CDR1 MNHEY, CDR2 SVGAGI. The CDR3 extends over 15 amino acids. Germline trimming cut 2 bases from V and 4 bases from J; bases unmatched to any gene: 6. The CDR3 here is CASSYGGGALYEQYF. CDR3 nucleotide sequence: TGTGCCAGCAGTTACGGCGGGGGGGCCCTGTACGAGCAGTACTTC.

The CDR3 protein is CASSQLMPGNTIYF. Written as DNA, the CDR3 is TGTGCCAGCAGCCAGCTTATGCCTGGAAACACCATATATTTT. The V call is TRBV5-5, the J call TRBJ1-3; no clear D. CDR1 is SGHKS and CDR2 is YYEKEE in the germline V gene (reference sequence). The CDR3 sequence is 14 residues long. Trimming removed 4 bases at V and 2 bases at J, with 10 bases between.

This clone was detected only a few times. V is TRBV20-1 and J is TRBJ2-7; no firm D call. The CDR3 is 10 amino acids. Trimming removed 4 bases from V and 4 bases from J, with 5 bases in between. The germline CDR1 and CDR2 sequences are DFQATT and SNEGSKA (reference sequence). CDR3 nucleotide sequence: TGCAGTGCTATGTTATACGAGCAGTACTTC. It yields the protein CSAMLYEQYF.

The chain couples TRBV6-6 to TRBJ2-1, with 10 positions matching TRBD2. CDR3 length: 15 residues. Germline values: CDR1 MNHNY, CDR2 SVGAGI (reference sequence). Trimming cost V 2 bases and J 6 bases; bases outside gene matches: 4. The DNA of the CDR3 is TGTGCCAGCAGTTACGCGGCTAGCGGGAGCAATGAGCAGTTCTTC. It specifies CASSYAASGSNEQFF.

The chain links TRBV6-2 or TRBV6-3 to TRBJ2-1; the D gene is possibly TRBD2 (6 bases). The CDR3 is 12 residues long. CDR1 is MNHEY and CDR2 is SVGEGT in the germline V gene. V lost 6 bases and J 6 bases, leaving 9 bases between the germline ends. CDR3: CASSPGVNEQFF. The CDR3 nucleotides are TGTGCCAGCAGCCCGGGGGTCAATGAGCAGTTCTTC.

The chain joins TRBV9 to TRBJ1-2, with TRBD1 matching 9 bases. Per germline, CDR1 SGDLS and CDR2 YYNGEE. This CDR3 is built from 14 residues. V trimming: 3 bases; J trimming: 2 bases; junction bases outside the gene matches: 2. Here the CDR3 DNA reads TGTGCCAGCAGCGGGACAGGGGCGAACTATGGCTACACCTTC. This codes for CASSGTGANYGYTF.

The chain recombines TRBV11-2 with TRBJ2-1, with D uncertain. The germline gives CDR1 SGHAT, CDR2 FQNNGV. This CDR3 contains 15 residues. V shed 2 bases and J shed 2 bases, with 10 bases lying between them. This CDR3 is CASSLRSEPYNEQFF. DNA of the CDR3: TGTGCCAGCAGCTTAAGGAGCGAACCCTACAATGAGCAGTTCTTC.

V and J are TRBV9 and TRBJ1-5; D is perhaps TRBD1 (6 bases). Germline values: CDR1 SGDLS, CDR2 YYNGEE. The CDR3 totals 15 residues. Trimming pared 0 bases from V and 4 bases from J, leaving 11 bases between. The CDR3 loop reads CASSVGGAPNQPQHF. CDR3 coding DNA: TGTGCCAGCAGCGTAGGGGGGGCCCCAAATCAGCCCCAGCATTTT.

Here the CDR3 DNA reads TGTGCCACCGCGGGACTAGCGGGGGTGGATGAGCAGTTCTTC. This sequence encodes CATAGLAGVDEQFF. V is TRBV10-3 and J is TRBJ2-1; 14 positions agree with TRBD2. Trimming cost V 10 bases and J 8 bases; bases outside gene matches: 7. This CDR3 comprises 14 residues. Germline V lookup: CDR1 ENHRY, CDR2 SYGVKD.

The rearrangement joins TRBV11-3 to TRBJ2-7, with 7 positions matching TRBD2. The junction had 6 bases not matched to a gene; V was cut back by 3 bases and J by 7 bases. Germline V gene data show CDR1 as SGHNT and CDR2 as YENEEA. The CDR3 runs to 13 residues. The CDR3 DNA reads as TGTGCCAGCAGCTTGGGCGGGAGTTGGGAGCAGTACGTC. It yields the protein CASSLGGSWEQYV.

The J gene is TRBJ2-5, the V gene TRBV27; D unresolved. Germline values: CDR1 MNHEY, CDR2 SMNVEV (reference sequence). Trimming left V 6 bases short and J 4 bases short, with 12 bases between. The CDR3 has 13 amino acids. The CDR3 reads CASSFSVGETQYF. Written as DNA, the CDR3 is TGTGCCAGCAGCTTCTCGGTAGGAGAGACCCAGTACTTC.

The genes are TRBV5-1 and TRBJ2-7, with TRBD1 matching 11 bases. The CDR3 runs to 14 residues. Per germline, CDR1 SGHRS and CDR2 YFSETQ. J gave up 3 bases and V 3 bases, and 2 bases lay outside the gene matches. CDR3 nucleotides: TGCGCCAGCAGCTACGGGACAGGGGGCTACGAGCAGTACTTC. Translating gives CASSYGTGGYEQYF.

This clone is a singleton in its sample. This chain connects TRBV3-1 (or the pseudogene TRBV3-2) to TRBJ2-7, with TRBD1 identical over 9 bases. V dropped 5 bases and J dropped 3; count of bases not matched to a gene: 11. Germline V gives CDR1 LGHDT, CDR2 YNNKEL (reference sequence). CDR3 length: 16 amino acids. This CDR3 reads CASSKAGTGRGYEQYF. The CDR3 DNA sequence: TGTGCCAGCAGCAAAGCCGGGACAGGGAGGGGCTACGAGCAGTACTTC.

This clone was picked up a small number of times. The V and J genes are TRBV3-1 (or the pseudogene TRBV3-2) and TRBJ2-7, with 13 bases matching TRBD2. CDR3 length: 16 residues. V lost 4 bases and J lost 12; bases outside the gene matches: 15. Germline lookup yields CDR1 LGHDT and CDR2 YNNKEL (reference sequence). The CDR3 nucleotides are TGTGCCAGCAGCCGTGGACTAGCGGGAGTGGGATTAATCTGGTACGTC. Amino acids: CASSRGLAGVGLIWYV.

The chain combines TRBV5-5 with TRBJ2-7; maybe TRBD1 (5 bases). The CDR3 is 15 amino acids. CDR1 is SGHKS and CDR2 is YYEKEE in the germline V gene (reference sequence). Trimming took 0 bases from V and 3 from J, leaving 13 bases between them. The CDR3, as DNA: TGTGCCAGCAGCTTGGGTAGCAGGGTAGACTACGAGCAGTACTTC. Amino acids: CASSLGSRVDYEQYF.

There are a few counts of this clone. CDR3 nucleotides: TGTGCCAGCAGCTTAGCTGTGGGGGGCACTGAAGCTTTCTTT. Translation gives CASSLAVGGTEAFF. The V gene is TRBV7-2, the J gene TRBJ1-1, with D perhaps TRBD1 (5 bases). Germline V CDR1 and CDR2: SGHTA, FQGNSA. The V and J ends lost 0 bases and 4 bases respectively, with 9 bases between them. This CDR3 region has 14 residues. Variable domain in full (rest from reference TRBV7-2 and TRBJ1-1): GAGVSQSPSNKVTEKGKDVELRCDPISGHTALYWYRQSLGQGLEFLIYFQGNSAPDKSGLPSDRFSAERTGGSVSTLTIQRTQQEDSAVYLCASSLAVGGTEAFFGQGTRLTVV.

This chain uses TRBV5-5 with TRBJ1-1; 8 positions agree with TRBD1. V gave up 0 bases and J gave up 2 bases; unmatched junction bases: 3. The CDR3 is made up of 15 amino acids. Looked up from germline, CDR1 is SGHKS and CDR2 is YYEKEE (reference sequence). The DNA for the CDR3 is TGTGCCAGCAGCTTGGTGGCAGGGGGCAACACTGAAGCTTTCTTT. It codes for CASSLVAGGNTEAFF.

The rearrangement links TRBV5-1 to TRBJ2-2; D perhaps matches TRBD2 (6 bases). This CDR3 contains 16 residues. V was trimmed by 3 bases and J by 2 bases, leaving 14 bases between them. Per the germline V gene, CDR1 is SGHRS and CDR2 is YFSETQ. CDR3 in amino acids: CASSSDTGTNTGELFF. CDR3 nucleotide sequence: TGCGCCAGCAGCTCAGATACCGGGACTAACACCGGGGAGCTGTTTTTT.

The chain employs TRBV2 and TRBJ1-5; no clear D gene. Germline CDR1 SNHLY, CDR2 FYNNEI. V was trimmed by 8 bases and J by 4 bases, leaving 18 bases between them. The CDR3 covers 15 residues. CDR3 in DNA: TGTGCCAGCTCGGAAGGTGGGCAGGATAATCAGCCCCAGCATTTT. Amino acids: CASSEGGQDNQPQHF. The complete variable domain, with remaining parts taken from reference TRBV2 and TRBJ1-5, reads EPEVTQTPSHQVTQMGQEVILRCVPISNHLYFYWYRQILGQKVEFLVSFYNNEISEKSEIFDDQFSVERPDGSNFTLKIRSTKLEDSAMYFCASSEGGQDNQPQHFGDGTRLSIL.

The chain couples TRBV13 to TRBJ1-3, with D unclear. The CDR3 runs 15 residues. V lost 5 bases, J lost 4 bases, and 15 bases lay in between. Germline V CDR1 and CDR2: PRHDT, FYEKMQ (reference sequence). The CDR3 nucleotides read TGTGCCAGCAGCGCATTAGTGGGGTCCGGAAACACCATATATTTT. Protein sequence: CASSALVGSGNTIYF.

This sequence joins TRBV6-1 and TRBJ1-6; the match to TRBD1 covers 7 bases. V trimming: 3 bases; J trimming: 8 bases; junction bases outside the gene matches: 4. Germline V lookup: CDR1 MNHNS, CDR2 SASEGT. The CDR3 has 14 residues. The CDR3 coding sequence is TGTGCCAGCAGTGACAGGGGGGTAGATTCACCCCTCCACTTT. It is translated as CASSDRGVDSPLHF.

This clone appeared once. This chain uses TRBV5-4 with TRBJ2-7, with 11 bases that match TRBD2. Per the germline V gene, CDR1 is SGHNT and CDR2 is YYREEE (reference sequence). With V trimmed by 3 bases and J by 1 base, 6 bases remained unmatched. The CDR3 totals 16 residues. The CDR3 loop reads CASSSLAGGGSYEQYF. In DNA, the CDR3 is TGTGCCAGCAGCTCTCTAGCGGGGGGCGGGTCCTACGAGCAGTACTTC.